The TCR beta chain described here comes from a study of cytomegalovirus exposure and HLA in healthy donors. This clone was counted a few times. Its target is unknown. This CDR3 is 14 amino acids long. Germline CDR1 reads MNHNY; CDR2 reads SVGAGI (reference sequence). Between the trimmed V and J ends, which lost 6 bases and 7 bases, there was a span of 13 bases. 13 Jbeta primers and 60 Vbeta primers were used for the PCR. Repertoires were generated with immunoSEQ multiplex PCR, while TCRdb's copy carries only in-frame clones and drops some. The sample has under 90,000 clones; around 78% are singletons. Study results and caveats: The study flagged about 150 TCR beta chains as cytomegalovirus-associated. While the bulk of TCR sequences proved rare, some public TCRs turned up in many donors. Available immune exposure information was restricted to CMV serostatus only.

The TCR comes from a man aged 35-49 years in good health and CMV-seronegative. The V gene is TRBV6-6, the J gene TRBJ1-6, with D tentatively TRBD1 (5 bases). Sequenced sample: PBMCs. CDR3 in DNA: TGTGCCAGCAGGACCGGGACTCGAAATTCACCCCTCCACTTT. Encoded protein: CASRTGTRNSPLHF.